Listed here are 28 T cell receptor beta chains from one sample, sequenced in a study of radiotherapy plus CTLA-4 blockade in lung cancer. Sequencing was performed with immunoSEQ multiplex PCR; in TCRdb, only in-frame clones are kept and a portion is missing. The sample includes 30,000 to 50,000 clones, just under 80% of them seen just once. The sample here was peripheral blood, taken from a patient treated with radiotherapy plus ipilimumab. All receptors come from a human donor with non-small cell lung cancer that progressed on radiotherapy plus ipilimumab.

CDR3 sequence: CASRGQGASNSPLHF. The CDR3 DNA reads TGTGCCAGCAGGGGACAGGGGGCCAGTAATTCACCCCTCCACTTT. The rearrangement joins TRBV28 to TRBJ1-6; the match to TRBD1 covers 12 bases. The germline V gene encodes CDR1 MDHEN and CDR2 SYDVKM. This CDR3 is built from 15 residues. V trimming: 6 bases; J trimming: 6 bases; junction bases outside the gene matches: 3.

The chain couples TRBV2 to TRBJ1-5, with D perhaps matching TRBD1 (5 bases). In germline, CDR1 is SNHLY, CDR2 FYNNEI. V was cut by 4 bases and J by 2 bases, with 15 bases left in between. The CDR3 loop spans 16 amino acids. Here the CDR3 reads CASSGGGGVGNQPQHF. CDR3 nucleotide sequence: TGTGCCAGCAGTGGGGGGGGAGGGGTAGGCAATCAGCCCCAGCATTTT.

This clone was recorded a few times. The J gene is TRBJ1-6, the V gene TRBV7-9; 10 bases are shared with TRBD1. V shed 4 bases and J 10 bases; nucleotides not matched to a gene: 10. Germline V lookup: CDR1 SEHNR, CDR2 FQNEAQ (reference sequence). The CDR3 extends over 16 amino acids. The CDR3 loop reads CASSSGTGAISSPLHF. The CDR3 region has the DNA TGTGCCAGCAGCTCCGGGACAGGGGCTATTAGCTCACCCCTCCACTTT. Variable domain in full (rest from reference TRBV7-9 and TRBJ1-6): DTGVSQNPRHKITKRGQNVTFRCDPISEHNRLYWYRQTLGQGPEFLTYFQNEAQLEKSRLLSDRFSAERPKGSFSTLEIQRTEQGDSAMYLCASSSGTGAISSPLHFGNGTRLTVT.

The genes are TRBV4-1 and TRBJ1-2; a possible D gene is TRBD1 (6 bases). From germline, CDR1 is MGHRA and CDR2 YSYEKL. The CDR3 contains 16 residues. V gave up 3 bases and J gave up 2 bases, with 16 bases separating them. The CDR3 sequence: CASSQAGSGANYGYTF. In DNA form, the CDR3 reads TGCGCCAGCAGCCAGGCAGGCTCAGGGGCGAACTATGGCTACACCTTC.

The chain combines TRBV29-1 with TRBJ1-6, with D perhaps TRBD1 (5 bases). CDR3 size: 14 residues. The V end lost 4 bases, the J end lost 5 bases, and 12 bases lay between the germline ends. Germline CDR1 SQVTM, CDR2 ANQGSEA. CDR3: CSVAEGNHNSPLHF. CDR3 DNA sequence: TGCAGCGTTGCGGAGGGGAATCATAATTCACCCCTCCACTTT.

The V and J genes are TRBV7-3 and TRBJ1-1; D gene ambiguous. In germline, CDR1 is SGHTA, CDR2 FQGTGA. V lost 0 bases, J lost 1 base, and 3 bases lay in between. The CDR3 totals 13 residues. CDR3 sequence reads: CASSLTRNTEAFF. DNA for the CDR3: TGTGCCAGCAGCTTAACTCGGAACACTGAAGCTTTCTTT.

CDR3 sequence reads: CATSRPLPPRASGVRHEQYF. CDR3 nucleotide sequence: TGTGCCACCAGCAGACCCCTACCCCCTAGGGCTAGCGGGGTACGCCACGAGCAGTACTTC. The chain combines TRBV15 with TRBJ2-7; 9 nucleotides line up with TRBD2. V trimming: 2 bases; J trimming: 5 bases; junction bases outside the gene matches: 22. The CDR3 covers 20 residues. CDR1 LNHNV and CDR2 YYDKDF come from the germline V gene (reference sequence).

The rearrangement joins TRBV25-1 to TRBJ2-1; D gene uncertain. The CDR3 is 11 residues long. Germline V gene data show CDR1 as MGHDK and CDR2 as SYGVNS. V was trimmed by 8 bases and J by 9 bases, leaving 11 bases between them. The DNA of the CDR3 is TGTGCCAGCCACCTCACGGGTGAGCAGTTCTTC. It is translated as CASHLTGEQFF.

The chain recombines TRBV7-2 with TRBJ2-7; 10 nucleotides line up with TRBD1. Germline V gene lookup returns CDR1 SGHTA and CDR2 FQGNSA. After removal of 4 bases from V and 2 bases from J, the junction contained 5 bases not matched to a gene. This CDR3 has 15 residues. The DNA of the CDR3 is TGTGCCAGCAGCTCCCGGGACAGGGGACCCTACGAGCAGTACTTC. The encoded protein is CASSSRDRGPYEQYF.

V is TRBV4-3 and J is TRBJ1-2; the D gene is possibly TRBD1 (6 bases). From germline, CDR1 is LGHNA and CDR2 YSLEER. The germline V and J ends were trimmed by 1 base and 5 bases, with 11 bases remaining between them. This CDR3 spans 14 amino acids. The CDR3 loop is CASSQVRTDYGYTF. The CDR3 region has the DNA TGCGCCAGCAGCCAAGTCAGGACAGATTATGGCTACACCTTC.

The chain employs TRBV9 and TRBJ1-1; D gene ambiguous. The V end lost 2 bases, the J end lost 8 bases, and 7 bases lay between the germline ends. The CDR3 sequence is 11 residues long. Germline V gene data show CDR1 as SGDLS and CDR2 as YYNGEE. The CDR3 DNA sequence: TGTGCCAGCAGCGTCACCTACGAAGCTTTCTTT. The encoded protein is CASSVTYEAFF.

V and J are TRBV19 and TRBJ2-1, with TRBD2 as a possible D gene (5 bases). The ends were cut back, 4 bases at V and 6 bases at J, with 13 bases in the middle. CDR3 size: 14 residues. Germline values: CDR1 LNHDA, CDR2 SQIVND (reference sequence). CDR3 nucleotide sequence: TGTGCCAGTAGTAACCGGGGTGGTATCAATGAGCAGTTCTTC. As protein: CASSNRGGINEQFF.

V gene TRBV18 combines with J gene TRBJ1-1; tentative D call: TRBD1 (6 bases). V was clipped by 4 bases and J by 3 bases, with 12 bases between them. Germline values: CDR1 KGHSH, CDR2 LQKENI. The CDR3 extends over 14 amino acids. The CDR3 here is CASSLSSGDTEAFF. In DNA form, the CDR3 reads TGTGCCAGCTCACTTTCCTCAGGGGACACTGAAGCTTTCTTT.

The chain carries TRBV5-1 and TRBJ2-1, with D perhaps TRBD1 (5 bases). The CDR3 length is 16 residues. CDR1 SGHRS and CDR2 YFSETQ come from the germline V gene. V shed 5 bases and J shed 8 bases, with 23 bases lying between them. As DNA, the CDR3 is TGCGCCAGCAGTACGGCTCAGGGCTTAACAATTGATGAGCAGTTCTTC. Translated, it gives CASSTAQGLTIDEQFF.

The chain joins TRBV2 to TRBJ1-1, with no clear D. The CDR3 has 14 residues. V lost 7 bases, J lost 0 bases, and 12 bases lay in between. Germline values: CDR1 SNHLY, CDR2 FYNNEI. CDR3 in amino acids: CASKRSFLNTEAFF. In DNA, the CDR3 is TGTGCCAGCAAGCGGTCGTTCTTGAACACTGAAGCTTTCTTT.

The chain carries TRBV7-3 and TRBJ1-1, with D unclear. Germline V gene sequence: CDR1 SGHTA, CDR2 FQGTGA. V was clipped by 0 bases and J by 5 bases, with 7 bases between them. The length of the CDR3 is 13 residues. Written as DNA, the CDR3 is TGTGCCAGCAGCTTAACACAATCGACTGAAGCTTTCTTT. This codes for CASSLTQSTEAFF.

This chain connects TRBV18 to TRBJ1-1, with 8 nucleotides matching TRBD1. The length of the CDR3 is 15 residues. From germline, CDR1 is KGHSH and CDR2 LQKENI. J was trimmed by 6 bases and V by 0 bases; bases with no gene match: 6. Here the CDR3 reads CASSPPWDRLSEAFF. The CDR3 DNA follows: TGTGCCAGCTCACCACCCTGGGACAGGTTGTCTGAAGCTTTCTTT.

The chain recombines TRBV9 with TRBJ2-2, with 9 bases fitting TRBD1. The germline CDR1 and CDR2 sequences are SGDLS and YYNGEE. J lost 7 bases, V lost 3 bases, and 7 bases had no gene match. The CDR3 is 15 residues long. The CDR3 is CASSATQGASGELFF. The CDR3 DNA is TGTGCCAGCAGCGCTACACAGGGGGCTAGCGGGGAGCTGTTTTTT.

The V and J genes are TRBV29-1 and TRBJ2-7; 8 bases align to TRBD1. The length of the CDR3 is 13 residues. Germline CDR1 and CDR2: SQVTM and ANQGSEA. Trimming at V came to 5 bases and at J to 5 bases, leaving 8 bases not matched to a gene. The CDR3 coding sequence is TGCAGCGTTCCGACAGGGGCGAGGAACGAGCAGTACTTC. Encoded protein: CSVPTGARNEQYF.

The chain couples TRBV15 to TRBJ2-7; TRBD1 matches 11 bases. Germline CDR1 LNHNV, CDR2 YYDKDF (reference sequence). The CDR3 is made up of 15 amino acids. Trimming removed 5 bases from V and 3 bases from J; junction bases left unmatched: 6. CDR3 DNA sequence: TGTGCCACCAGCTTACGGACAGGGGGCAACTACGAGCAGTACTTC. Protein sequence: CATSLRTGGNYEQYF.

The chain carries TRBV2 and TRBJ1-2, with TRBD1 matching over 8 bases. This CDR3 has 13 amino acids. The V gene's germline CDR1 is SNHLY and CDR2 FYNNEI. With V trimmed by 5 bases and J by 4 bases, 3 bases remained unmatched. The CDR3 loop is CASSLQGAYGYTF. CDR3 nucleotides: TGTGCCAGCAGTCTTCAGGGGGCCTATGGCTACACCTTC. Full variable domain (remainder filled in from reference TRBV2 and TRBJ1-2): EPEVTQTPSHQVTQMGQEVILRCVPISNHLYFYWYRQILGQKVEFLVSFYNNEISEKSEIFDDQFSVERPDGSNFTLKIRSTKLEDSAMYFCASSLQGAYGYTFGSGTRLTVV.

This chain links TRBV19 with TRBJ2-2; tentatively, D is TRBD1 (6 bases). Trimming took 6 bases from V and 0 from J, leaving 8 bases between them. Per germline, CDR1 LNHDA and CDR2 SQIVND (reference sequence). The CDR3 contains 14 residues. This CDR3 is CASRRQANTGELFF. The CDR3, as DNA: TGTGCCAGTAGGAGACAGGCGAACACCGGGGAGCTGTTTTTT.

The CDR3 DNA reads TGCGCCAGCAGCCCAGAGATCACTTGGGCGTCTAACTATGGCTACACCTTC. As protein: CASSPEITWASNYGYTF. The V gene is TRBV5-1, the J gene TRBJ1-2; D uncertain. Germline CDR1 and CDR2: SGHRS and YFSETQ. CDR3 size: 17 residues. Trimming shortened V by 4 bases and J by 0 bases, and 19 bases separated the two germline ends.

This sequence joins TRBV5-1 and TRBJ1-1; 9 nucleotides match TRBD1. Germline V gene sequence: CDR1 SGHRS, CDR2 YFSETQ. V shed 5 bases, J shed 5 bases, and the junction held 7 bases outside the gene matches. The CDR3 spans 14 residues. The CDR3 DNA is TGCGCCAGCAGTTCCGGGACAGGGTATACTGAAGCTTTCTTT. Protein product: CASSSGTGYTEAFF.

The rearrangement uses TRBV10-2 and TRBJ2-6; possible D gene TRBD2, 6 bases. The V gene lost 2 bases and the J gene lost 1 base, with 15 bases spanning the gap. Germline CDR1 and CDR2: WSHSY and SAAADI. This CDR3 spans 18 amino acids. This CDR3 is CASSEMGGGASGANVLTF. For the CDR3, the DNA is TGCGCCAGCAGTGAGATGGGGGGTGGGGCTTCTGGGGCCAACGTCCTGACTTTC.

This clone was detected once. This chain connects TRBV5-1 to TRBJ1-2, with 10 bases lining up with TRBD1. The CDR3 spans 15 residues. The trim removed 0 bases at V and 8 bases at J, leaving 7 bases unmatched. Germline CDR1 reads SGHRS; CDR2 reads YFSETQ. The CDR3 region is CASSLDGTGVGGYTF. The CDR3, as DNA: TGCGCCAGCAGCTTGGATGGGACAGGGGTGGGCGGCTACACCTTC.

The V and J genes are TRBV19 and TRBJ2-7; TRBD2 is a possible D gene (5 bases). From germline, CDR1 is LNHDA and CDR2 SQIVND (reference sequence). The V end lost 9 bases, the J end lost 6 bases, and 18 bases lay between the germline ends. The CDR3 length is 13 residues. The CDR3 region has the DNA TGTGCCAGCAACCGCGAGGGAGACATCGAGCAGTACTTC. This sequence encodes CASNREGDIEQYF.

The V call is TRBV10-3, the J call TRBJ2-7, with 8 bases lining up with TRBD1. The CDR3 loop spans 13 amino acids. The ends lost 8 bases at V and 5 bases at J; junction bases unmatched: 8. CDR1 and CDR2 from the germline V gene are ENHRY and SYGVKD. CDR3 sequence: CAIWETGVDEQYF. CDR3 DNA sequence: TGTGCCATCTGGGAGACAGGGGTCGACGAGCAGTACTTC.